This T cell receptor beta chain was found in a study of patients and donors after allogeneic stem cell transplantation. Each CDR3 protein gets one entry after TCRdb re-called the RT-PCR reads with MiXCR. The sample includes more than 850,000 distinct CDR3 sequences, around 17% of them seen just once. This clonotype appeared a few times. Germline values: CDR1 LGHDT, CDR2 YNNKEL (reference sequence). This CDR3 is 19 amino acids long. Unmatched junction bases numbered 16, after V lost 1 base and J lost 4 bases. This receptor was obtained from a human donor who was either an allogeneic HSCT recipient or a stem cell or donor lymphocyte infusion donor (not recorded which). It is not recorded whose cells these are; they may come from a transplant donor. The rearrangement joins TRBV3-1 to TRBJ1-2; the match to TRBD1 covers 9 bases. Sequences were obtained from blood, either unsorted or a sorted T cell fraction (not recorded which). The CDR3 is CASSQGMSLGTGSFYGYTF. As DNA, the CDR3 is TGTGCCAGCAGCCAAGGGATGAGCTTGGGGACAGGGTCCTTCTATGGCTACACCTTC.